This T cell receptor beta chain derives from a study of T cells in Graves' hyperthyroidism and ophthalmopathy. General study points: In simple terms, a model built on 13 V-J features told ophthalmopathy apart from stable hyperthyroidism.

V lost 5 bases and J lost 7; bases outside the gene matches: 11. CDR1 SGHAT and CDR2 FQDESV come from the germline V gene (reference sequence). The CDR3 runs to 16 residues. A note on this clonotype: Its antigen is unidentified.

TCR beta CDR3 region amplification was performed from RNA transcripts. Carried out on the TCR CDR3, a first-round RT-PCR used the HTBI primer set. Each CDR3 protein gets one entry after TCRdb re-called the multiplex PCR reads with MiXCR. The table lists 560,000 or so distinct CDR3 sequences, under 60% of them singletons. The sample consisted of peripheral blood or thyroid tissue (not recorded which). The chain carries TRBV11-1 and TRBJ1-6; TRBD1 matches 7 bases. The sequence derives from a woman aged 18 to 35 with Graves' hyperthyroidism. The CDR3 DNA is TGTGCCAGCAGCATCGGGACAGCGTGGTGGAATTCACCCCTCCACTTT. Protein: CASSIGTAWWNSPLHF.